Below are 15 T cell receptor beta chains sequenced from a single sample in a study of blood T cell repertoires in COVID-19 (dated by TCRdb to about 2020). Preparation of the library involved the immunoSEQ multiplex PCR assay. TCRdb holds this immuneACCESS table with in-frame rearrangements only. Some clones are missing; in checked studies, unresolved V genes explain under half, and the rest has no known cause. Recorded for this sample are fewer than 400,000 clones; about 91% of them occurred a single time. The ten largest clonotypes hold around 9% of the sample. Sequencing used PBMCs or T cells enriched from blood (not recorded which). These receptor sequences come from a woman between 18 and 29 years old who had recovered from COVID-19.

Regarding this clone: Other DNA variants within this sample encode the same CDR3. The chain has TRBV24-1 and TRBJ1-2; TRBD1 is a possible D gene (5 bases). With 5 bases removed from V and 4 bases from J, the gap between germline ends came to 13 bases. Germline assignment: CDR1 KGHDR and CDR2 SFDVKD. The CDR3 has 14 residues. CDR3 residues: CATSGGDSIYGYTF. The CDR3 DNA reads TGTGCCACCAGTGGTGGTGACAGTATCTATGGCTACACCTTC.

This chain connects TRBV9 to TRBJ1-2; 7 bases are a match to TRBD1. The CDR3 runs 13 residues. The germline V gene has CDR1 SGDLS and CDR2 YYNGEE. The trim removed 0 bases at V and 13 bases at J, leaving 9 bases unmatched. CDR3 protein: CASSVVSAGGFTF. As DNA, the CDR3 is TGTGCCAGCAGCGTAGTTTCAGCAGGGGGGTTCACCTTC.

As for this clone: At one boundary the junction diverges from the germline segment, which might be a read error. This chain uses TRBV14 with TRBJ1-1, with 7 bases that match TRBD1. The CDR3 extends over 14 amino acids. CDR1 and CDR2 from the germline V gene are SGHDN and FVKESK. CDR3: CASSPGQMNTEAFF. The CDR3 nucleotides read TGTGCCAGTAGCCCGGGACAGATGAACACTGAAGCTTTCTTT.

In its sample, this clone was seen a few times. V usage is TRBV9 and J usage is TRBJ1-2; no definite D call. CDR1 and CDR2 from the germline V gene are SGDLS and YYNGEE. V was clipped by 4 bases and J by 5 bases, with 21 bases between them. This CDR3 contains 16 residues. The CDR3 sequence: CASSSSGPMTGYGYTF. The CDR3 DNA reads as TGTGCCAGCAGCTCATCCGGCCCCATGACGGGGTATGGCTACACCTTC.

The CDR3, as DNA: TGCGCCAGCAGCTGGGGACAGGGGGTTAGTAATTCACCCCTCCACTTT. Its translation is CASSWGQGVSNSPLHF. The chain links TRBV5-1 to TRBJ1-6; 11 bases are shared with TRBD1. V lost 3 bases to trimming and J lost 6 bases; unmatched junction nucleotides: 5. Per the germline V gene, CDR1 is SGHRS and CDR2 is YFSETQ. The CDR3 has 16 residues. The full variable domain, completed using reference TRBV5-1 and TRBJ1-6, is KAGVTQTPRYLIKTRGQQVTLSCSPISGHRSVSWYQQTPGQGLQFLFEYFSETQRNKGNFPGRFSGRQFSNSRSEMNVSTLELGDSALYLCASSWGQGVSNSPLHFGNGTRLTVT.

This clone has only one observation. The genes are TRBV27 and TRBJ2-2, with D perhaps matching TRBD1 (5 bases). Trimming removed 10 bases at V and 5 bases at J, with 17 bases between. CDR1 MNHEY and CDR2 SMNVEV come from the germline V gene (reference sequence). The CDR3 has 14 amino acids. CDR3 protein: CATSLAGRTGELFF. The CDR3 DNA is TGTGCCACCTCTCTGGCAGGGCGGACCGGGGAGCTGTTTTTT.

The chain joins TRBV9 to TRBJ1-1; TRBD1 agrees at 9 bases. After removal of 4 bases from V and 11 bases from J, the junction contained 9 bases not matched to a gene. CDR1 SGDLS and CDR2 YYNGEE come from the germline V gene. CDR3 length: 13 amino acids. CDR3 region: CASSPWGQGFAFF. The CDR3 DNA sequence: TGTGCCAGCAGCCCCTGGGGACAGGGTTTTGCTTTCTTT.

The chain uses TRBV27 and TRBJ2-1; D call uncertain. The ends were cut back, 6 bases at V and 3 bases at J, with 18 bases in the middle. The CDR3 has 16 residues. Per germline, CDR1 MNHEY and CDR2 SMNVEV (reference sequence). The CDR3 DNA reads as TGTGCCAGCAGAGTCGGATGGGCCCGCTTCTACAATGAGCAGTTCTTC. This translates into CASRVGWARFYNEQFF.

CDR3 nucleotide sequence: TGTGCCAGCTCACCCGGGACTAGCGGGAGTGGGTTCACAGATACGCAGTATTTT. This translates into CASSPGTSGSGFTDTQYF. The J gene is TRBJ2-3, the V gene TRBV18, with 14 bases that match TRBD2. The CDR3 extends over 18 amino acids. V shed 3 bases and J 2 bases; nucleotides not matched to a gene: 7. Germline V gene sequence: CDR1 KGHSH, CDR2 LQKENI.

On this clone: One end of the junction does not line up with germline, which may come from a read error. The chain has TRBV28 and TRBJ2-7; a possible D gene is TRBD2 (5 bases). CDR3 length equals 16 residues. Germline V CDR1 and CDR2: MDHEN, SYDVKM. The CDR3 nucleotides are TGTGCCAGCAGTATATGGACTGGCTTGATCTCCTACGAGCAGTACTTC. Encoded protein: CASSIWTGLISYEQYF.

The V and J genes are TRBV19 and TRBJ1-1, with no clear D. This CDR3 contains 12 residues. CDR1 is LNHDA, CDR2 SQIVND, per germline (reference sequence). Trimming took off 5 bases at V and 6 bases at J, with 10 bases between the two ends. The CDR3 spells CASSEVSAEAFF. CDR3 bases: TGTGCCAGTAGTGAAGTCAGCGCTGAAGCTTTCTTT.

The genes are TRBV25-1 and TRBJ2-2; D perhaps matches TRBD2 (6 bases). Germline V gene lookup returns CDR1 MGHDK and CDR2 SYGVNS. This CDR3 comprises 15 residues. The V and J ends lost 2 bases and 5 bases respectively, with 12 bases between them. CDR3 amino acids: CASSEHYGRTGELFF. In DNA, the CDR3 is TGTGCCAGCAGTGAACATTATGGGAGGACCGGGGAGCTGTTTTTT. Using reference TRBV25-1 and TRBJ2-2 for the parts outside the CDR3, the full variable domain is EADIYQTPRYLVIGTGKKITLECSQTMGHDKMYWYQQDPGMELHLIHYSYGVNSTEKGDLSSESTVSRIRTEHFPLTLESARPSHTSQYLCASSEHYGRTGELFFGEGSRLTVL.

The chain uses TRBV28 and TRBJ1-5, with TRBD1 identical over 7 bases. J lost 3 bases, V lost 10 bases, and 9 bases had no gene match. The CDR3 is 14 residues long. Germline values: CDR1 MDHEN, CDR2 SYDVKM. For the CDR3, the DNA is TGTGCCACCTCGGACAGGCTGAACAATCAGCCCCAGCATTTT. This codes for CATSDRLNNQPQHF.

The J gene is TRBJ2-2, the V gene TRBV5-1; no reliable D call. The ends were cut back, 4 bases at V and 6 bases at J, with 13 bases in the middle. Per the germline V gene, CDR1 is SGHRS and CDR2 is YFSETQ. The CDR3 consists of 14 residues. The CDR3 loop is CASSESPGAGELFF. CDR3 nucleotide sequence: TGCGCCAGCAGCGAAAGCCCTGGAGCCGGGGAGCTGTTTTTT.

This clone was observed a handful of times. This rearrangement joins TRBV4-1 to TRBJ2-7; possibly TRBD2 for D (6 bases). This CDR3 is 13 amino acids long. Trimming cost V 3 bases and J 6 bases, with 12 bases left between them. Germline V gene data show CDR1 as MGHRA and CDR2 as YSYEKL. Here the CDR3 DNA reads TGCGCCAGCAGCCACGGACTCGGGAGCGAGCAGTACTTC. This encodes CASSHGLGSEQYF.